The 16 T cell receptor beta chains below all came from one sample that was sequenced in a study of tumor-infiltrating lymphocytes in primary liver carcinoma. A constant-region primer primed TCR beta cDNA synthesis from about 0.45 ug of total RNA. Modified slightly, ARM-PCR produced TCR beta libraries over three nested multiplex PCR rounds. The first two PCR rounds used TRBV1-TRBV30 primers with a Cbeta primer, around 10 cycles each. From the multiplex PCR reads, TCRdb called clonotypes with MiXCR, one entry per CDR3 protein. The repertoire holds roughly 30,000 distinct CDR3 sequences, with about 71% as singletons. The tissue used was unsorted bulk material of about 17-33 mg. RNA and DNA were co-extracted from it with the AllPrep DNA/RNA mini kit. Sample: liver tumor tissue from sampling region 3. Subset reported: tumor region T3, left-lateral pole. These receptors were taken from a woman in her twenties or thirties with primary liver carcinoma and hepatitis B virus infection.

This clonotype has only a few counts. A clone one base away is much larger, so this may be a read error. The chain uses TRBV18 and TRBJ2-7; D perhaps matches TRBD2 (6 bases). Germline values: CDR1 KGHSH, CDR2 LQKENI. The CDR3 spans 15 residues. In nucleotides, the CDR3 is TGTGCCAGGTCACCAGAGCGACTAGTGGAGGGCGAGCAGTACTTC. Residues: CARSPERLVEGEQYF. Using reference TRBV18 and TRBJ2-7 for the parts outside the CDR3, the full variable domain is NAGVMQNPRHLVRRRGQEARLRCSPMKGHSHVYWYRQLPEEGLKFMVYLQKENIIDESGMPKERFSAEFPKEGPSILRIQQVVRGDSAAYFCARSPERLVEGEQYFGPGTRLTVT.

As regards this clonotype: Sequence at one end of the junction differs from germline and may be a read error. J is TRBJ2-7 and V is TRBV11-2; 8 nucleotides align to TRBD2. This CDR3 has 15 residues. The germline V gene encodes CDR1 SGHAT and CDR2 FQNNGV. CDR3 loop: CATSLSSGSSYEQYF. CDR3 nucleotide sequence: TGTGCCACCAGCTTGTCCAGCGGGAGCTCCTACGAGCAATACTTC. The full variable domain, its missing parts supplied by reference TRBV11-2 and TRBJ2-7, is EAGVAQSPRYKIIEKRQSVAFWCNPISGHATLYWYQQILGQGPKLLIQFQNNGVVDDSQLPKDRFSAERLKGVDSTLKIQPAKLEDSAVYLCATSLSSGSSYEQYFGPGTRLTVT.

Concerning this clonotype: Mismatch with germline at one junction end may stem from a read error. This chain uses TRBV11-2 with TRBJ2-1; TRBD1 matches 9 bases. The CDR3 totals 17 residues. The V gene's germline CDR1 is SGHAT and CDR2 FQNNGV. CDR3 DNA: TGTGCCAGCAGCATAACACACGGACAGGGGTACGGGGGTGAGCAGTCCTTC. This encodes CASSITHGQGYGGEQSF.

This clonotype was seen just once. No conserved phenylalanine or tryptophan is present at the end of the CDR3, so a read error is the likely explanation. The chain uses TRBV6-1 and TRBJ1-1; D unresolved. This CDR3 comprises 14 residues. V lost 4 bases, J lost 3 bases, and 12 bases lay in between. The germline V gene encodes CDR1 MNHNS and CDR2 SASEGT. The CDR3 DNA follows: TGTGCCAGCAGTGTTGACTGGGGATACACTGAAGCTTTCCTT. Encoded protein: CASSVDWGYTEAFL.

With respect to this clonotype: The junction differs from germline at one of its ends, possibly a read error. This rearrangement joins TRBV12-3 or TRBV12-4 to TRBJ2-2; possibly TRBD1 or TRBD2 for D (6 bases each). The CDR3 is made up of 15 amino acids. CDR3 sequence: CASRGWDTSTGELSF. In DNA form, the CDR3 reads TGTGCTAGCCGGGGGTGGGACACGAGCACCGGGGAGCTGTCTTTT.

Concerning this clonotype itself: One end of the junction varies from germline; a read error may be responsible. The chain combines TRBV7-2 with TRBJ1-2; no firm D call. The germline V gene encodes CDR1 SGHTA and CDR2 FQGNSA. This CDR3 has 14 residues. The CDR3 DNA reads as TGTGCCAGTAGCTTCGGGCCAGTCTATTATGGCTACGCCTTC. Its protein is CASSFGPVYYGYAF.

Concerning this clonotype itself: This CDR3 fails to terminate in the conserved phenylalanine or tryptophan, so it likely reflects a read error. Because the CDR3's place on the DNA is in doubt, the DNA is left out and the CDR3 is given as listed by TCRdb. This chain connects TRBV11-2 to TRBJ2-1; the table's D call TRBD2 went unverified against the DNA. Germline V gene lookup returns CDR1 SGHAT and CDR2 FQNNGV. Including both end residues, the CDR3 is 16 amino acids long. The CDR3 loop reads CASSTSLAGGYNGQLS.

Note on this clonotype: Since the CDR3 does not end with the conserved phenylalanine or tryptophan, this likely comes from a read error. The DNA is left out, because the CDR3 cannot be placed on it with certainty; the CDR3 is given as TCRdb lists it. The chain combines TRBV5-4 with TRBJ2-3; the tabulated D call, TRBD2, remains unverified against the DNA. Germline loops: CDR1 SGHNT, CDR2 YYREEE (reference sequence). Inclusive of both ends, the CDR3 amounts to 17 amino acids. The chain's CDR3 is CVSSVDGHPPPTDTRYS.

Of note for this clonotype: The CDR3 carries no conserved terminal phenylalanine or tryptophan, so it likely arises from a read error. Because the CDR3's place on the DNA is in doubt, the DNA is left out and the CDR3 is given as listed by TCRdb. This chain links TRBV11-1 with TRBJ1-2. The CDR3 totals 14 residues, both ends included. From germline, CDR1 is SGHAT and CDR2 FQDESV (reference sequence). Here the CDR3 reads CASSFSASLGGYTS.

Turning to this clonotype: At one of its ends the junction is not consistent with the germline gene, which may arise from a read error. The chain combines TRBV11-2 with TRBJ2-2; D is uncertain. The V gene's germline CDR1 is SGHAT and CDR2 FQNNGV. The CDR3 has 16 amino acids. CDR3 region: CVSCPDPELNTGELFF. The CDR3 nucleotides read TGTGTCAGCTGCCCCGATCCCGAATTGAACACCGGGGAGCTGTTTTTT.

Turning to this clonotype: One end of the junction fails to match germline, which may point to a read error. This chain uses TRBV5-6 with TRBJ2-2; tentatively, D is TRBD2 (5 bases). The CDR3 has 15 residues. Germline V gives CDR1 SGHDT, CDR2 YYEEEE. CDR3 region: CARSLALRVTGELSF. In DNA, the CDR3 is TGTGCCAGGAGCTTGGCACTCAGAGTCACCGGGGAGCTATCTTTT.

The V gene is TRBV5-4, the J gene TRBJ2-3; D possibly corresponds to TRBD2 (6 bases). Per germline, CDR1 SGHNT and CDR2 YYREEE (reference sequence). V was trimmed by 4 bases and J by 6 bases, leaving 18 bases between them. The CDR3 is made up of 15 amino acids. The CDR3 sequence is CASSPHGTEADTQYF. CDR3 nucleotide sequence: TGTGCCAGCAGCCCACACGGGACTGAGGCGGATACGCAGTATTTT.

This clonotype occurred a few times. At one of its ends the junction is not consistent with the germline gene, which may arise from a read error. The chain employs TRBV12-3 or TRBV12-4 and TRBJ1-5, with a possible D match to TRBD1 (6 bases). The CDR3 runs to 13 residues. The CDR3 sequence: CTSTDRTDQPQHF. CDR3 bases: TGTACCAGCACCGACAGGACAGATCAGCCCCAGCATTTC.

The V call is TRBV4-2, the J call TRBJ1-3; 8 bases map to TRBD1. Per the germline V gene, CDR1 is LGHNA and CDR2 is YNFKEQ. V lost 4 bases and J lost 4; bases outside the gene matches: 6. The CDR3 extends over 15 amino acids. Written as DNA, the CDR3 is TGTGCCAGCAGCCCTAAGACAGGGGTCGGAAACACCATATATTTT. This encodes CASSPKTGVGNTIYF.

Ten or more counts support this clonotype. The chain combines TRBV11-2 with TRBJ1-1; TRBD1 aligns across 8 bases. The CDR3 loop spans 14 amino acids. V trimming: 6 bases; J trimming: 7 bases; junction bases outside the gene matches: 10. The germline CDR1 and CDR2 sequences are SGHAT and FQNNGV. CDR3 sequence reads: CASRTLGQGGEAFF. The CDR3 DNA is TGTGCCAGCAGGACCCTAGGACAGGGCGGTGAAGCTTTCTTT.

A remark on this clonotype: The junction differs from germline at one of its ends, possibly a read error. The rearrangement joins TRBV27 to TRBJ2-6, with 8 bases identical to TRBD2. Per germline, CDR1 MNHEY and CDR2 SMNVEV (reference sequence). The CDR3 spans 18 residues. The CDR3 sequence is CASSPEGTRAPGPNVLTF. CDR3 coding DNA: TGTGCCAGCAGTCCGGAGGGGACTAGAGCTCCTGGGCCCAACGTCCTGACTTTC.